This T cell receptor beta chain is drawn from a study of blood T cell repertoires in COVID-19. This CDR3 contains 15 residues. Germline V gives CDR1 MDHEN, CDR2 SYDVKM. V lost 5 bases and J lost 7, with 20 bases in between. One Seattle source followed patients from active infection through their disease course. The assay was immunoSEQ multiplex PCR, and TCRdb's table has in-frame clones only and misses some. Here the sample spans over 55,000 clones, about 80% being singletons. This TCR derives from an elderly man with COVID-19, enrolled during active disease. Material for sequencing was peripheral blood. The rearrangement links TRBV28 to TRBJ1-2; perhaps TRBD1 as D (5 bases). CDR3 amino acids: CASSLKGSPAIGYTF. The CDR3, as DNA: TGTGCCAGCAGTCTCAAGGGGTCCCCCGCTATTGGCTACACCTTC.